A single T cell receptor beta chain is shown here with its context. The antigen remains unidentified. This sample stems from a study of T cell responses to AZD1222 COVID-19 vaccine. Study observations and caveats: CD4 TCRs linked to vaccination spanned spike, dominating at 160-218 and 743-854. Baseline antibody screening turned up just six seropositive AZD1222 recipients. Donors were chiefly white British, with a greater number of females, and clonal diversity was perhaps underestimated. Spike-specific TCRs gained breadth and depth after people received two AZD1222 doses.

The ends were cut back, 0 bases at V and 0 bases at J, with 28 bases in the middle. Germline CDR1 is LNHNV and CDR2 is YYDKDF (reference sequence). The CDR3 is made up of 22 amino acids. The data were produced by immunoSEQ multiplex PCR, yet TCRdb's version contains in-frame clones alone and is incomplete. The data contain about 61,000 clones, approximately 85% of them singletons. The receptor was derived from an adult who received the AZD1222 COVID-19 vaccine. This sample comprised peripheral blood, obtained 28 days after the second AZD1222 dose. The chain employs TRBV15 and TRBJ2-3; weak D call: TRBD2 (6 bases). The chain's CDR3 is CATSRDTGWGRRCRASTDTQYF. CDR3 bases: TGTGCCACCAGCAGAGATACTGGATGGGGGAGGAGGTGTAGGGCTAGCACAGATACGCAGTATTTT.